Listed below are T cell receptor beta chains from one sample, sequenced in a study of radiation and T cells in renal cell carcinoma. Clones were read by immunoSEQ multiplex PCR, and TCRdb kept only the in-frame ones, dropping some. The sample consists of about 130,000 clones, around 82% of them appearing once. This specimen was blood, taken from a patient whose treatment included radiotherapy and nephrectomy. These receptors were taken from a man aged 45-65 years with renal cell carcinoma. Both conserved end residues are part of each CDR3. The D gene is left open where the match is weak. Clone sizes are given selectively: once, few, many, or a class where the clone is expanded.

D gene,CDR3 length,J gene,V gene,clone size,CDR3 DNA,CDR3 protein
.,17,TRBJ1-2,TRBV5-1,.,TGCGCCAGCAGCTTGGGGTTGCCGGTGGACGGGGGCTATGGCTACACCTTC,CASSLGLPVDGGYGYTF
.,12,TRBJ2-7,TRBV29-1,.,TGCAGCGTCCAAGCGAGATCCTACGAGCAGTACTTC,CSVQARSYEQYF
.,15,TRBJ2-1,TRBV5-1,.,TGCGCCAGCAGCTACCTCCAGGCCACCTACAATGAGCAGTTCTTC,CASSYLQATYNEQFF
.,15,TRBJ1-3,TRBV5-8,.,TGTGCCAGCAGCTTGGGTACAGGGCCAGGAAACACCATATATTTT,CASSLGTGPGNTIYF
TRBD1,14,TRBJ2-7,TRBV5-8,.,TGTGCCAGCAGCCTTCGGGACAGGGCTCACGAGCAGTACTTC,CASSLRDRAHEQYF
TRBD2,16,TRBJ2-1,TRBV6-5,once,TGTGCCAGCAGTTGGACTAGCGGGGGCCGTTACAATGAGCAGTTCTTC,CASSWTSGGRYNEQFF
.,13,TRBJ2-7,TRBV2,few,TGTGCCAGCAGTGAATGGGGTAGCTACGAGCAGTACTTC,CASSEWGSYEQYF
TRBD1,15,TRBJ2-5,TRBV5-1,few,TGCGCCAGCAGCTTGGGGACCGGGACAGGAGAGACCCAGTACTTC,CASSLGTGTGETQYF
TRBD2,15,TRBJ2-1,TRBV6-4,.,TGTGCCAGCAGCTGGACTAGCGGGAGCTACAATGAGCAGTTCTTC,CASSWTSGSYNEQFF
.,14,TRBJ2-2,TRBV2,.,TGTGCCAGCAGTGAAGCGCTTTTGAGGGGGGAGCTGTTTTTT,CASSEALLRGELFF
.,15,TRBJ2-6,TRBV9,once,TGTGCCAGCACGCGGGCGGACCCTGGGGCCAACGTCCTGACTTTC,CASTRADPGANVLTF
TRBD1,17,TRBJ1-2,TRBV9,.,TGTGCCAGCAGCGCGCTGGGACAGGGGGCGTACTTAGGTGGCTACACCTTC,CASSALGQGAYLGGYTF
TRBD2,16,TRBJ2-1,TRBV5-1,.,TGCGCCAGCAGCCTCGGGGTAGCGGGGGGTGGCAATGAGCAGTTCTTC,CASSLGVAGGGNEQFF